Listed here are 9 T cell receptor beta chains from one sample, sequenced in a study of blood T cell repertoires in COVID-19 (TCRdb year 2020). The library was obtained by the immunoSEQ multiplex PCR assay. TCRdb's version of the immuneACCESS table is confined to in-frame rearrangements and falls short of the full clone set. An unresolved V gene accounts for under half of the shortfall where checked; the remainder is of unknown origin. Present in this sample are hundreds of thousands of clones, 80% to 90% of which were seen just once. The ten largest clones add up to approximately 8% of the sample. The sample taken for sequencing was peripheral blood. These receptor sequences come from a woman aged 45-59 years who had recovered from COVID-19.

The V gene is TRBV13, the J gene TRBJ1-4; 8 bases align to TRBD1. Per the germline V gene, CDR1 is PRHDT and CDR2 is FYEKMQ (reference sequence). The CDR3 totals 15 residues. Trimming cost V 5 bases and J 4 bases; bases outside gene matches: 6. The CDR3 coding sequence is TGTGCCAGCAGCGTCGGACAGGGACGTAATGAAAAACTGTTTTTT. It translates to CASSVGQGRNEKLFF. Drawing the rest from reference TRBV13 and TRBJ1-4, the complete variable domain is AAGVIQSPRHLIKEKRETATLKCYPIPRHDTVYWYQQGPGQDPQFLISFYEKMQSDKGSIPDRFSAQQFSDYHSELNMSSLELGDSALYFCASSVGQGRNEKLFFGSGTQLSVL.

CDR3 coding DNA: TGTGCCAGCAGCCGGGAACAGGGGATGAATGAGCAGTTCTTC. Translation gives CASSREQGMNEQFF. The chain combines TRBV6-4 with TRBJ2-1; TRBD1 agrees at 7 bases. Germline CDR1 MRHNA, CDR2 SNTAGT. CDR3 length: 14 amino acids. The J segment lost 7 bases and the V segment lost 6 bases, leaving 9 bases of the junction unmatched.

The V call is TRBV12-3 or TRBV12-4, the J call TRBJ2-1; no reliable D call. The CDR3 is 12 amino acids. Trimming took off 6 bases at V and 6 bases at J, with 9 bases between the two ends. CDR3 in amino acids: CASSPSGNEQFF. In DNA, the CDR3 is TGTGCCAGCAGCCCGAGTGGCAATGAGCAGTTCTTC.

The CDR3, as DNA: TGTGCCTGGAGCCCTCGGTTATCTGGGGCCAACGTCCTGACTTTC. As protein: CAWSPRLSGANVLTF. This rearrangement joins TRBV30 to TRBJ2-6; D remains ambiguous. Germline loops: CDR1 GTSNPN, CDR2 SVGIG (reference sequence). This CDR3 has 15 amino acids. V was cut by 3 bases and J by 1 base, with 10 bases left in between.

The rearrangement uses TRBV7-3 and TRBJ2-1; D perhaps matches TRBD2 (5 bases). The CDR3 runs to 15 residues. CDR1 is SGHTA and CDR2 is FQGTGA in the germline V gene. Trimming pared 2 bases from V and 4 bases from J, leaving 12 bases between. CDR3 amino acids: CASSLDGGRYNEQFF. The CDR3 DNA follows: TGTGCCAGCAGCTTAGATGGAGGCCGTTACAATGAGCAGTTCTTC.

The chain uses TRBV6-5 and TRBJ2-2; D might be TRBD1 (5 bases). V lost 4 bases and J 4 bases, leaving 10 bases between the germline ends. The CDR3 has 14 residues. Germline CDR1 MNHEY, CDR2 SVGAGI. The chain's CDR3 is CASSSTGGTGELFF. The CDR3 DNA sequence: TGTGCCAGCAGTTCTACAGGCGGCACCGGGGAGCTGTTTTTT.

This chain connects TRBV6-2 or TRBV6-3 to TRBJ1-2; a possible D gene is TRBD1 (6 bases). This CDR3 is built from 14 residues. Germline V gene lookup returns CDR1 MNHEY and CDR2 SVGEGT. Deletions cut 0 bases from V and 3 bases from J, with 8 bases between. CDR3 protein: CASSYSDSYYGYTF. CDR3 bases: TGTGCCAGCAGTTACTCGGACAGCTACTATGGCTACACCTTC.

The chain carries TRBV10-2 and TRBJ1-4, with a tentative D call TRBD1 (6 bases). V was shortened by 0 bases and J by 7 bases, with 12 bases between the two germline ends. The CDR3 totals 15 residues. The germline V gene encodes CDR1 WSHSY and CDR2 SAAADI. The CDR3 sequence: CASSESRGLSEKLFF. CDR3 in DNA: TGCGCCAGCAGTGAGTCGCGGGGGCTAAGTGAAAAACTGTTTTTT.

This chain connects TRBV7-2 to TRBJ1-1; D gene uncertain. This CDR3 is 13 amino acids long. V lost 5 bases, J lost 1 base, and 8 bases lay in between. Per germline, CDR1 SGHTA and CDR2 FQGNSA. CDR3 coding DNA: TGTGCCAGCAGCCCCTACAGGAACACTGAAGCTTTCTTT. This translates into CASSPYRNTEAFF.